The sequence of this T cell receptor beta chain was determined in a study of post-analysis software for immune sequencing data. Study-wide findings and caveats: Four or five TRBV segments (TRBV5-6, TRBV5-1 and TRBV20-1 among them) occurred more frequently in patients than in controls.

Germline V gene lookup returns CDR1 LNHNV and CDR2 YYDKDF (reference sequence). V shed 5 bases, J shed 4 bases, and the junction held 9 bases outside the gene matches. The CDR3 is made up of 16 amino acids. Notes on this clonotype: Its antigen is not known.

Incorporated into the TCR beta cDNA libraries were unique molecular identifiers, which served to reduce PCR and sequencing biases. One entry per CDR3 protein results from TCRdb running MiXCR on the PCR reads. In the table there are 350,000 to 450,000 distinct CDR3 sequences, 30% to 45% of which are singletons. The origin of this receptor is a girl aged 5 to 17 with multiple sclerosis. The chain employs TRBV15 and TRBJ2-3; TRBD1 agrees at 10 bases. The sample consisted of blood. The CDR3, as DNA: TGTGCCACCAGCGCGTCGGGACAGGGGTTCCCAGATACGCAGTATTTT. Its translation is CATSASGQGFPDTQYF.